A selection of T cell receptor beta chains follows, all from one sample in a study of human T cells and chemical hapten exposure. In TCRdb, the RACE reads were re-called with MiXCR into one record per CDR3 protein. The sample lists under 450,000 distinct CDR3 sequences, over 6% occurring once. The starting material was whole blood, obtained in connection with sensitization to the hapten diphenylcyclopropenone (DPC). Source of these receptors: a woman aged 18-30 years with alopecia areata. Some clones in this sample may be carry-over from other donors' samples. CDR3s include the opening cysteine and the closing phenylalanine or tryptophan. A D gene is named only where the DNA matches it firmly. The size of a clone is reported for some rows only, either as once, few or many, or as a class for expanded clones.

V gene: TRBV20-1; D gene: .; J gene: TRBJ1-6; clone size: few; CDR3 protein: CSARMRGNNSPLHF; CDR3 DNA: TGCAGTGCCCGGATGAGGGGCAATAATTCACCCCTCCACTTT
V gene: TRBV7-6; D gene: .; J gene: TRBJ1-3; clone size: .; CDR3 protein: CASSFSAGNTIYF; CDR3 DNA: TGTGCCAGCAGCTTCTCGGCTGGAAACACCATATATTTT
V gene: TRBV29-1; D gene: .; J gene: TRBJ1-2; clone size: many; CDR3 protein: CSVEIPTGTYGYTF; CDR3 DNA: TGCAGCGTTGAAATCCCCACAGGGACTTATGGCTACACCTTC
V gene: TRBV4-1; D gene: .; J gene: TRBJ2-2; clone size: few; CDR3 protein: CASSQDPDSTGELFF; CDR3 DNA: TGCGCCAGCAGCCAAGACCCGGACAGCACCGGGGAGCTGTTTTTT
V gene: TRBV7-9; D gene: .; J gene: TRBJ2-1; clone size: .; CDR3 protein: CASSYVQTTNEQFF; CDR3 DNA: TGTGCCAGCAGCTACGTGCAGACTACAAATGAGCAGTTCTTC
V gene: TRBV10-3; D gene: .; J gene: TRBJ2-7; clone size: few; CDR3 protein: CAMGATGGAIYEQYF; CDR3 DNA: TGTGCCATGGGGGCGACGGGTGGGGCTATCTACGAGCAGTACTTC
V gene: TRBV28; D gene: TRBD1; J gene: TRBJ1-5; clone size: few; CDR3 protein: CASSGTGSVYSNQPQHF; CDR3 DNA: TGTGCCAGCAGCGGGACAGGGTCGGTCTATAGCAATCAGCCCCAGCATTTT
V gene: TRBV7-9; D gene: .; J gene: TRBJ1-5; clone size: many; CDR3 protein: CASSLNTGGNQPQHF; CDR3 DNA: TGTGCCAGCAGCTTAAATACAGGTGGCAATCAGCCCCAGCATTTT
V gene: TRBV5-5; D gene: .; J gene: TRBJ1-1; clone size: many; CDR3 protein: CASRRQNTEAFF; CDR3 DNA: TGTGCCAGCCGCCGTCAGAACACTGAAGCTTTCTTT
V gene: TRBV19; D gene: .; J gene: TRBJ2-2; clone size: .; CDR3 protein: CASSIEGAGGDTGELFF; CDR3 DNA: TGTGCCAGTAGTATAGAGGGGGCCGGGGGAGACACCGGGGAGCTGTTTTTT
V gene: TRBV20-1; D gene: .; J gene: TRBJ2-5; clone size: few; CDR3 protein: CSARVLGSREGEETQYF; CDR3 DNA: TGCAGTGCTAGAGTTTTAGGGAGTCGAGAGGGAGAAGAGACCCAGTACTTC
V gene: TRBV5-8; D gene: .; J gene: TRBJ1-6; clone size: many; CDR3 protein: CASSNQPGGFGSPLHF; CDR3 DNA: TGTGCCAGCAGCAACCAACCCGGAGGGTTTGGTTCACCCCTCCACTTT
V gene: TRBV2; D gene: .; J gene: TRBJ2-7; clone size: few; CDR3 protein: CATVGDYEQYF; CDR3 DNA: TGTGCCACCGTGGGGGATTACGAGCAGTACTTC
V gene: TRBV7-2; D gene: TRBD1; J gene: TRBJ1-3; clone size: many; CDR3 protein: CASSSGQASSGNTIYF; CDR3 DNA: TGTGCCAGCAGCTCTGGACAGGCGAGCTCTGGAAACACCATATATTTT
V gene: TRBV12-3/TRBV12-4; D gene: TRBD1; J gene: TRBJ1-5; clone size: many; CDR3 protein: CASSLQGNQPQHF; CDR3 DNA: TGTGCCAGCAGCCTACAGGGGAATCAGCCCCAGCATTTT
V gene: TRBV18; D gene: .; J gene: TRBJ2-7; clone size: few; CDR3 protein: CASSPPFGEIEQYF; CDR3 DNA: TGTGCCAGCTCACCACCTTTCGGGGAAATCGAGCAGTACTTC
V gene: TRBV28; D gene: TRBD2; J gene: TRBJ2-7; clone size: .; CDR3 protein: CASSLSSGGPRYEQYF; CDR3 DNA: TGTGCCAGCAGTTTGTCTAGCGGGGGGCCCCGCTACGAGCAGTACTTC
V gene: TRBV6-5; D gene: .; J gene: TRBJ1-1; clone size: many; CDR3 protein: CASSYLSDRRAFF; CDR3 DNA: TGTGCCAGCAGTTACCTCAGCGACAGGCGAGCTTTCTTT
V gene: TRBV6-5; D gene: TRBD1; J gene: TRBJ1-5; clone size: .; CDR3 protein: CASSRLGQGENQPQHF; CDR3 DNA: TGTGCCAGCAGCCGGCTCGGACAGGGCGAAAATCAGCCCCAGCATTTT
V gene: TRBV4-2; D gene: .; J gene: TRBJ1-5; clone size: many; CDR3 protein: CASSQGGRNNQPQHF; CDR3 DNA: TGTGCCAGCAGCCAAGGGGGCAGGAACAATCAGCCCCAGCATTTT
V gene: TRBV7-9; D gene: TRBD2; J gene: TRBJ2-7; clone size: .; CDR3 protein: CASTISASGGYEQYF; CDR3 DNA: TGTGCCAGCACTATTTCCGCTAGCGGGGGGTACGAGCAGTACTTC
V gene: TRBV12-3/TRBV12-4; D gene: .; J gene: TRBJ1-2; clone size: many; CDR3 protein: CASSSGDYGYTF; CDR3 DNA: TGTGCCAGCAGTTCCGGGGACTATGGCTACACCTTC
V gene: TRBV27; D gene: .; J gene: TRBJ1-4; clone size: few; CDR3 protein: CASSLRGRLHNEKLFF; CDR3 DNA: TGTGCCAGCAGTCTCCGAGGACGGTTACATAATGAAAAACTGTTTTTT
V gene: TRBV3-1; D gene: .; J gene: TRBJ1-1; clone size: .; CDR3 protein: CASSQGTFDMNTEAFF; CDR3 DNA: TGTGCCAGCAGCCAAGGAACATTCGATATGAACACTGAAGCTTTCTTT
V gene: TRBV2; D gene: .; J gene: TRBJ2-1; clone size: many; CDR3 protein: CASSEEGGGSSYNEQFF; CDR3 DNA: TGTGCCAGCAGTGAAGAGGGTGGGGGGAGCTCCTACAATGAGCAGTTCTTC
V gene: TRBV27; D gene: .; J gene: TRBJ1-4; clone size: .; CDR3 protein: CASSQLQRNEKLFF; CDR3 DNA: TGTGCCAGCAGTCAACTCCAGAGGAACGAAAAACTGTTTTTT
V gene: TRBV20-1; D gene: TRBD1; J gene: TRBJ1-2; clone size: .; CDR3 protein: CSARDGGTDYGYTF; CDR3 DNA: TGCAGTGCTCGGGACGGGGGGACAGACTATGGCTACACCTTC
V gene: TRBV19; D gene: TRBD2; J gene: TRBJ2-3; clone size: few; CDR3 protein: CASSPGGRSTPDTQYF; CDR3 DNA: TGTGCCAGTAGTCCCGGGGGGAGATCTACCCCAGATACGCAGTATTTT
V gene: TRBV5-1; D gene: .; J gene: TRBJ2-7; clone size: few; CDR3 protein: CASSPLDSNYEQYF; CDR3 DNA: TGCGCCAGCAGCCCCTTGGACAGTAACTACGAGCAGTACTTC
V gene: TRBV6-5; D gene: .; J gene: TRBJ1-2; clone size: many; CDR3 protein: CASSGGAYGYTF; CDR3 DNA: TGTGCCAGCAGTGGGGGCGCCTATGGCTACACCTTC
V gene: TRBV25-1; D gene: .; J gene: TRBJ1-4; clone size: .; CDR3 protein: CASSGSLPNEKLFF; CDR3 DNA: TGTGCCAGCAGTGGGTCACTGCCGAATGAAAAACTGTTTTTT
V gene: TRBV6-2/TRBV6-3; D gene: TRBD2; J gene: TRBJ2-1; clone size: many; CDR3 protein: CASSPSSGGSYNEQFF; CDR3 DNA: TGTGCCAGCAGTCCATCTAGCGGGGGCTCCTACAATGAGCAGTTCTTC
V gene: TRBV7-2; D gene: .; J gene: TRBJ1-1; clone size: many; CDR3 protein: CASSSGALNTEAFF; CDR3 DNA: TGTGCCAGCAGCTCCGGAGCACTGAACACTGAAGCTTTCTTT
V gene: TRBV7-6; D gene: TRBD2; J gene: TRBJ2-1; clone size: few; CDR3 protein: CASSSSGGAADEQFF; CDR3 DNA: TGTGCCAGCAGCTCTAGCGGGGGGGCAGCCGATGAGCAGTTCTTC
V gene: TRBV5-4; D gene: .; J gene: TRBJ2-2; clone size: few; CDR3 protein: CASSPERLNTGELFF; CDR3 DNA: TGTGCCAGCAGCCCCGAACGGCTAAACACCGGGGAGCTGTTTTTT
V gene: TRBV6-1; D gene: .; J gene: TRBJ1-2; clone size: few; CDR3 protein: CASREGGAILYGYTF; CDR3 DNA: TGTGCCAGCAGAGAAGGGGGGGCGATCCTCTATGGCTACACCTTC
V gene: TRBV24-1; D gene: .; J gene: TRBJ2-7; clone size: many; CDR3 protein: CATSENPTGNGGYEQYF; CDR3 DNA: TGTGCCACCAGTGAAAACCCGACAGGGAACGGAGGGTACGAGCAGTACTTC
V gene: TRBV6-6; D gene: .; J gene: TRBJ1-4; clone size: many; CDR3 protein: CASSITGTTNEKLFF; CDR3 DNA: TGTGCCAGCAGCATTACAGGGACGACTAATGAAAAACTGTTTTTT
V gene: TRBV29-1; D gene: .; J gene: TRBJ1-4; clone size: .; CDR3 protein: CSAGVANEKLFF; CDR3 DNA: TGCAGCGCTGGGGTTGCTAATGAAAAACTGTTTTTT
V gene: TRBV7-8; D gene: TRBD2; J gene: TRBJ2-5; clone size: .; CDR3 protein: CASSSRRSGVSQETQYF; CDR3 DNA: TGTGCCAGCAGCTCCAGGAGGAGCGGGGTTTCTCAAGAGACCCAGTACTTC
V gene: TRBV20-1; D gene: .; J gene: TRBJ2-5; clone size: many; CDR3 protein: CSAREIGGSETQYF; CDR3 DNA: TGCAGTGCTAGGGAAATAGGGGGGTCAGAGACCCAGTACTTC
V gene: TRBV6-2/TRBV6-3; D gene: TRBD1; J gene: TRBJ1-1; clone size: many; CDR3 protein: CASSERTGVTAEAFF; CDR3 DNA: TGTGCCAGCAGTGAACGGACAGGGGTTACCGCTGAAGCTTTCTTT